This TCR beta chain stems from a study of blood T cells in healthy people across ages. The CDR3 contains 13 residues. The junction had 4 bases not matched to a gene; V was cut back by 9 bases and J by 2 bases. Germline loops: CDR1 MNHEY, CDR2 SVGAGI. The authors ran a second PCR of 7 to 11 cycles using a sample-barcoded 5' primer and a J-beta primer mix. TCRdb itself ran the 5' RACE reads through MiXCR, one entry per CDR3 protein. Of about a million distinct CDR3 sequences detected, roughly two fifths appear once; the ten largest clones hold roughly 13%. The source of this sequence is a young man in good health. This sequence joins TRBV6-5 and TRBJ1-1; TRBD1 matches at 9 bases. The sequencing sample was made of blood. CDR3 loop: CARGGQGNTEAFF. In DNA form, the CDR3 reads TGTGCCAGAGGGGGACAGGGAAACACTGAAGCTTTCTTT.